One T cell receptor (beta chain) is described in this entry. Its cognate antigen is unknown. The table came from immunoSEQ multiplex PCR; TCRdb's copy has only in-frame clones and leaves some out. The data hold over 150,000 clones, with more than 90% observed a single time. This CDR3 is built from 14 residues. The V end was cut by 4 bases, the J end by 7 bases, with 17 bases between. CDR1 is SGHDT and CDR2 is YYEEEE in the germline V gene. This sample is drawn from a study of T cell responses to AZD1222 COVID-19 vaccine. The overall study: Second-dose intervals of approximately 4 or approximately 12 weeks were pooled. Whole-study results and caveats: Nearly half of spike-specific TCRs reportedly target variant regions that are unmutated in the B.1.351 and B.1.1.7 variants. The donors showed a predominance of white British ancestry and of females, with possible underestimation of clonal diversity. All repertoire sampling was performed exclusively after the peak T cell response.

The J gene is TRBJ1-2, the V gene TRBV5-6; maybe TRBD1 (5 bases). The TCR comes from an adult in good health. The specimen was peripheral blood, collected on day 0 of AZD1222 vaccination. Here the CDR3 DNA reads TGTGCCAGCAGCCCGACAGAGGCCTTACGTGGCTACACCTTC. Translating it yields CASSPTEALRGYTF. The full variable domain, completed using reference TRBV5-6 and TRBJ1-2, is DAGVTQSPTHLIKTRGQQVTLRCSPKSGHDTVSWYQQALGQGPQFIFQYYEEEERQRGNFPDRFSGHQFPNYSSELNVNALLLGDSALYLCASSPTEALRGYTFGSGTRLTVV.